This TCR beta chain was retrieved from a study of graft-versus-host responses after intestinal transplantation. About the research overall: In this cohort, recipients had multivisceral, liver-intestinal, or isolated intestinal transplants. Tacrolimus plus steroids were given to all recipients for about three years, preceded by anti-thymocyte globulin induction.

Comment on this clone: Its antigen remains unidentified.

Produced via immunoSEQ multiplex PCR; TCRdb's table is partial and in-frame only. Of about 71,000 clones in the sample, roughly 87% were seen once. Study-wide points: In recipient marrow, GvH clones were found, and some appeared first in ileum or blood. Allograft graft-versus-host to host-versus-graft clonal ratios ran high in patients with graft-donor T cell macrochimerism.

The CDR3 loop spans 15 amino acids. Per germline, CDR1 MNHEY and CDR2 SVGAGI. V trimming: 2 bases; J trimming: 4 bases; junction bases outside the gene matches: 6. The source was unstimulated CD8+ T cells sorted from spleen or lymph node cells, collected before intestinal transplant. The sequence was collected from a human donor who received an intestinal transplant. The genes are TRBV6-5 and TRBJ2-5; 8 positions agree with TRBD2. The CDR3 loop is CASSYTGGNSETQYF. DNA for the CDR3: TGTGCCAGCAGTTACACGGGGGGGAATTCAGAGACCCAGTACTTC.